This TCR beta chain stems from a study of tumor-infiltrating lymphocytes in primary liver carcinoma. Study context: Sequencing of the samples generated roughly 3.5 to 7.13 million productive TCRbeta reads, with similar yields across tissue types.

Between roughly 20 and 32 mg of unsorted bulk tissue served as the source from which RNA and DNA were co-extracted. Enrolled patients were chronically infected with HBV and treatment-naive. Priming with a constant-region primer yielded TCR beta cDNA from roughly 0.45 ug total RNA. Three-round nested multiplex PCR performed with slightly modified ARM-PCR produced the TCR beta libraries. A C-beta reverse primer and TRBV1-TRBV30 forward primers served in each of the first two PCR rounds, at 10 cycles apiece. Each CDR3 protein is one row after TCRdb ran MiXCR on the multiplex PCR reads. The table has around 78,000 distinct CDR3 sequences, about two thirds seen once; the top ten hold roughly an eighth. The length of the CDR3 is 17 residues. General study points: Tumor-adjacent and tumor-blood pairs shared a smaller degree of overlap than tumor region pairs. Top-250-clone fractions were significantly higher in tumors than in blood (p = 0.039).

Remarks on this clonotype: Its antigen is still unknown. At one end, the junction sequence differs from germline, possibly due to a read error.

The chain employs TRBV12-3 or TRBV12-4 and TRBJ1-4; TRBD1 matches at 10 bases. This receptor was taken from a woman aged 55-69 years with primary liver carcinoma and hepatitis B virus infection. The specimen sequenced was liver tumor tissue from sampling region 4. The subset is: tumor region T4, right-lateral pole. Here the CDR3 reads CASSLLRRDRGFEKLFF. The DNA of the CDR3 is TGTGCCAGCAGTTTGCTCCGTAGGGACAGGGGTTTTGAAAAATTGTTTTTT.